Following are 32 T cell receptor beta chains from one sample sequenced in a study of shared clonotypes between healthy human individuals. Produced via immunoSEQ multiplex PCR; TCRdb's table is partial and in-frame only. The data contain around 1.1 million clones, around 77% of them singletons. Specimen: memory CD4+ T cells from PBMCs. Subset given: CD45RA-negative fraction. Every receptor here comes from a man aged 18 to 29 in good health. Some clones in this sample may be carry-over from other donors' samples.

The chain couples TRBV19 to TRBJ2-2, with D possibly matching TRBD1 (6 bases). This CDR3 has 15 amino acids. Germline assignment: CDR1 LNHDA and CDR2 SQIVND (reference sequence). V lost 6 bases and J lost 1, with 12 bases in between. The DNA for the CDR3 is TGTGCCAGTAGACCGGGACAATTGAACACCGGGGAGCTGTTTTTT. Translation gives CASRPGQLNTGELFF.

This sequence joins TRBV28 and TRBJ1-4; the D is unclear. The CDR3 is 14 amino acids. Germline CDR1 MDHEN, CDR2 SYDVKM. Between the trimmed V and J ends, which lost 6 bases and 0 bases, there was a span of 8 bases. CDR3 bases: TGTGCCAGCAGCGAGGGTGCAACTAATGAAAAACTGTTTTTT. Protein product: CASSEGATNEKLFF.

The V and J genes are TRBV11-2 and TRBJ2-7; TRBD2 matches 7 bases. Germline V gene data show CDR1 as SGHAT and CDR2 as FQNNGV. CDR3 length: 15 residues. V trimming: 4 bases; J trimming: 2 bases; junction bases outside the gene matches: 8. DNA for the CDR3: TGTGCCAGCAGCTCCGGGCCCGGGGGGACCTACGAGCAGTACTTC. This sequence encodes CASSSGPGGTYEQYF.

The J gene is TRBJ1-1, the V gene TRBV9; the D is unclear. Germline lookup yields CDR1 SGDLS and CDR2 YYNGEE. The CDR3 is 14 residues long. V was clipped by 4 bases and J by 1 base, with 11 bases between them. This CDR3 reads CASSPGGENTEAFF. CDR3 bases: TGTGCCAGCAGCCCCGGAGGAGAGAACACTGAAGCTTTCTTT. Combining the CDR3 with reference TRBV9 and TRBJ1-1 gives the whole variable domain DSGVTQTPKHLITATGQRVTLRCSPRSGDLSVYWYQQSLDQGLQFLIQYYNGEERAKGNILERFSAQQFPDLHSELNLSSLELGDSALYFCASSPGGENTEAFFGQGTRLTVV.

The chain has TRBV21-1 and TRBJ1-4. TRBV21-1 is an annotated pseudogene. The CDR3 is 16 residues long. The CDR3 sequence: CASSKREVDANEKLFF. The CDR3, as DNA: TGTGCCAGCAGCAAAAGGGAAGTAGATGCTAATGAAAAACTGTTTTTT.

V is TRBV28 and J is TRBJ1-4; D might be TRBD1 (5 bases). V gave up 6 bases and J gave up 8 bases, with 16 bases separating them. CDR3 size: 14 residues. The germline V gene has CDR1 MDHEN and CDR2 SYDVKM. This chain's CDR3 is CASSPTWDEEKLFF. The CDR3 nucleotides are TGTGCCAGCAGCCCCACGTGGGACGAGGAAAAACTGTTTTTT.

The rearrangement uses TRBV7-2 and TRBJ1-2; 8 nucleotides agree with TRBD1. This CDR3 is 15 amino acids long. V lost 6 bases, J lost 0 bases, and 6 bases stayed unmatched. Germline V gene lookup returns CDR1 SGHTA and CDR2 FQGNSA. CDR3 loop: CASRTPDRANYGYTF. The DNA for the CDR3 is TGTGCCAGCAGGACTCCGGACAGGGCTAACTATGGCTACACCTTC.

This chain joins TRBV28 and TRBJ2-6; 9 bases are a match to TRBD1. Trimming took 5 bases from V and 1 from J; bases not matched to a gene: 12. This CDR3 comprises 19 residues. Germline lookup yields CDR1 MDHEN and CDR2 SYDVKM. CDR3 sequence reads: CASSPGVTGGASGANVLTF. The CDR3 DNA follows: TGTGCCAGCAGTCCAGGCGTTACAGGGGGCGCATCTGGGGCCAACGTCCTGACTTTC.

This clone was detected only a few times. This clone may be a read error of a much larger clone one base away. Other DNA sequences in the same sample also yield this CDR3. The V gene is TRBV29-1, the J gene TRBJ1-1; no firm D call. This CDR3 spans 10 amino acids. Trimming stripped 7 bases from V and 1 base from J, with 4 bases between. The germline V gene has CDR1 SQVTM and CDR2 ANQGSEA. The CDR3 sequence: CSARNTEAFF. The CDR3 DNA reads TGCAGCGCAAGGAACACTGAAGCTTTCTTT.

CDR3 coding DNA: TGTGCCAGCAGAAACCCCGGGGAGCTGTTTTTT. This gives the protein CASRNPGELFF. The chain links TRBV21-1 to TRBJ2-2. TRBV21-1 is designated a pseudogene. This CDR3 is built from 11 residues.

This clone was counted only a few times. The chain combines TRBV7-8 with TRBJ2-7; tentatively, D is TRBD1 or TRBD2 (5 bases each). The CDR3 has 13 residues. CDR1 is SGHVS, CDR2 FQNEAQ, per germline. Deletions cut 5 bases from V and 5 bases from J, with 13 bases between. The CDR3 nucleotides are TGTGCCAGCAGCCTAGAGAGGGGCCACGAGCAGTACTTC. Translating gives CASSLERGHEQYF. Using reference TRBV7-8 and TRBJ2-7 for the parts outside the CDR3, the full variable domain is GAGVSQSPRYKVAKRGQDVALRCDPISGHVSLFWYQQALGQGPEFLTYFQNEAQLDKSGLPSDRFFAERPEGSVSTLKIQRTQQEDSAVYLCASSLERGHEQYFGPGTRLTVT.

The rearrangement uses TRBV6-1 and TRBJ2-1; TRBD2 is a possible D gene (6 bases). The CDR3 contains 13 residues. The V end was cut by 8 bases, the J end by 4 bases, with 12 bases between. CDR1 and CDR2 from the germline V gene are MNHNS and SASEGT. CDR3 nucleotide sequence: TGTGCCAGCGGATACCGGGGGTACAATGAGCAGTTCTTC. Amino acids: CASGYRGYNEQFF.

The V and J genes are TRBV27 and TRBJ2-5, with a possible D match to TRBD1 (6 bases). The J call may be wrong; the DNA end is better matched by TRBJ2-7. The CDR3 spans 15 residues. The germline CDR1 and CDR2 sequences are MNHEY and SMNVEV (reference sequence). CDR3 DNA: TGTGCCAGTCGCCCTCTCCGGGACATTACCTACGAGCAGTACTTC. Encoded protein: CASRPLRDITYEQYF.

V gene TRBV5-4 combines with J gene TRBJ1-4, with 8 bases matching TRBD1. The length of the CDR3 is 13 residues. V shed 4 bases, J shed 7 bases, and the junction held 3 bases outside the gene matches. From germline, CDR1 is SGHNT and CDR2 YYREEE (reference sequence). The CDR3 bases are TGTGCCAGCAGCCCGGACAGGGCTGAAAAACTGTTTTTT. Protein: CASSPDRAEKLFF.

A few counts support this clone. The rearrangement joins TRBV28 to TRBJ1-2; D is unclear. The V end lost 6 bases, the J end lost 4 bases, and 9 bases lay between the germline ends. CDR3 length: 12 amino acids. Germline V gene lookup returns CDR1 MDHEN and CDR2 SYDVKM. The DNA for the CDR3 is TGTGCCAGCAGAGTCCTCGGCTATGGCTACACCTTC. Translation gives CASRVLGYGYTF.

Concerning this clone: The sample has other DNA sequences that encode this CDR3 too. The chain couples TRBV6-5 to TRBJ2-7; TRBD1 matches 10 bases. The CDR3 consists of 15 residues. Losses at the gene ends were 2 bases for V and 4 bases for J; bases not matched to a gene: 5. CDR1 MNHEY and CDR2 SVGAGI come from the germline V gene. In DNA form, the CDR3 reads TGTGCCAGCAGTTACGTGGGACAGGGGAGTTACGAGCAGTACTTC. As protein: CASSYVGQGSYEQYF.

As to this clone: This likely traces to a read error, being one base from a far larger clone. Without the conserved terminal phenylalanine or tryptophan, this CDR3 likely stems from a read error. The chain has TRBV2 and TRBJ2-7; 11 positions agree with TRBD2. This CDR3 spans 15 amino acids. Germline loops: CDR1 SNHLY, CDR2 FYNNEI. Trimming took 10 bases from V and 1 from J; bases not matched to a gene: 9. This CDR3 reads CATPGASGRSYEQYS. The CDR3 region has the DNA TGTGCCACACCCGGGGCTAGCGGGAGGTCCTACGAGCAGTACTCC.

The chain links TRBV4-3 to TRBJ2-2; tentative D call: TRBD1 (5 bases). This CDR3 contains 14 residues. Germline V gene sequence: CDR1 LGHNA, CDR2 YSLEER. Trimming pared 5 bases from V and 3 bases from J, leaving 10 bases between. The CDR3 loop reads CASSLQDDTGELFF. The CDR3 DNA follows: TGCGCCAGCAGCTTACAGGATGACACCGGGGAGCTGTTTTTT.

The CDR3 coding sequence is TGTGCCAGCAGCTTAGATGTGGGAGGGATGGGCAATGAGCAGTTCTTC. Encoded protein: CASSLDVGGMGNEQFF. The rearrangement joins TRBV7-9 to TRBJ2-1, with 7 bases identical to TRBD2. J gave up 6 bases and V 1 base, and 9 bases lay outside the gene matches. Germline values: CDR1 SEHNR, CDR2 FQNEAQ (reference sequence). The CDR3 is 16 residues long.

Comments on this clone: The likely explanation is a read error, given a far larger clone one base away. The chain uses TRBV11-2 and TRBJ2-3; TRBD2 matches at 7 bases. Germline V lookup: CDR1 SGHAT, CDR2 FQNNGV. This CDR3 has 15 amino acids. Written as DNA, the CDR3 is TGTGCCGGCAGCTTTTGGGGGGGTTCTCCAGATACGCAGTATTTT. This gives the protein CAGSFWGGSPDTQYF.

The chain couples TRBV11-2 to TRBJ2-3; TRBD1 is a possible D gene (7 bases). Trimming shortened V by 4 bases and J by 6 bases, and 20 bases separated the two germline ends. The CDR3 is 16 residues long. CDR1 and CDR2 (germline): SGHAT, FQNNGV. CDR3 loop: CASSWRDSRFTDTQYF. The CDR3 DNA reads as TGTGCCAGCAGCTGGAGGGACAGTCGGTTTACCGATACGCAGTATTTT.

This chain joins TRBV5-4 and TRBJ2-1; 8 positions agree with TRBD2. CDR3 length equals 16 residues. The junction had 13 bases not matched to a gene; V was cut back by 5 bases and J by 6 bases. The V gene's germline CDR1 is SGHNT and CDR2 YYREEE (reference sequence). CDR3 DNA sequence: TGTGCCAGCAGAGGCCTGACAGCGGGAGTTACCAATGAGCAGTTCTTC. Translated: CASRGLTAGVTNEQFF.

The V gene is TRBV5-6, the J gene TRBJ1-2; a possible D gene is TRBD1 (5 bases). Trimming pared 4 bases from V and 8 bases from J, leaving 9 bases between. The germline V gene encodes CDR1 SGHDT and CDR2 YYEEEE. CDR3 length: 11 residues. CDR3 amino acids: CASSMGVGYTF. In nucleotides, the CDR3 is TGTGCCAGCAGCATGGGGGTAGGCTACACCTTC.

This chain uses TRBV7-9 with TRBJ2-2; D is undetermined. CDR3 length equals 12 residues. CDR1 is SEHNR and CDR2 is FQNEAQ in the germline V gene (reference sequence). V gave up 2 bases and J gave up 6 bases, with 4 bases separating them. For the CDR3, the DNA is TGTGCCAGCAGCTTATTGGCCGGGGAGCTGTTTTTT. Protein: CASSLLAGELFF.

The genes are TRBV5-1 and TRBJ2-2; D gene unclear. This CDR3 has 15 amino acids. The germline V gene encodes CDR1 SGHRS and CDR2 YFSETQ. Trimming took 0 bases from V and 7 from J, leaving 13 bases between them. CDR3 in amino acids: CASSLGQPFGGELFF. CDR3 bases: TGCGCCAGCAGCTTGGGCCAACCTTTTGGCGGGGAGCTGTTTTTT.

The CDR3, as DNA: TGTGCCACCAGCACCTTAACGGGACTAGCGGGAGTCACCGGGGAGCTGTTTTTT. The encoded protein is CATSTLTGLAGVTGELFF. The genes are TRBV15 and TRBJ2-2; 14 nucleotides agree with TRBD2. Losses at the gene ends were 4 bases for V and 4 bases for J; bases not matched to a gene: 8. The CDR3 loop spans 18 amino acids. From germline, CDR1 is LNHNV and CDR2 YYDKDF (reference sequence).

The chain has TRBV2 and TRBJ1-5; 7 nucleotides match TRBD1. V trimming: 7 bases; J trimming: 3 bases; junction bases outside the gene matches: 9. CDR1 is SNHLY and CDR2 is FYNNEI in the germline V gene. The CDR3 is 15 amino acids. The CDR3 region is CASTPDRASNQPQHF. CDR3 nucleotide sequence: TGTGCCAGCACCCCTGACAGGGCTTCCAATCAGCCCCAGCATTTT.

The CDR3 region is CAISDEQGPWPQHF. In DNA form, the CDR3 reads TGTGCCATCAGTGATGAACAGGGCCCCTGGCCCCAGCATTTT. This chain links TRBV10-3 with TRBJ1-5; perhaps TRBD1 as D (6 bases). Deletions cut 3 bases from V and 9 bases from J, with 15 bases between. The CDR3 runs 14 residues. Per germline, CDR1 ENHRY and CDR2 SYGVKD.

The V call is TRBV6-6, the J call TRBJ1-5; TRBD1 might be the D (6 bases). This CDR3 has 15 amino acids. V was trimmed by 6 bases and J by 0 bases, leaving 12 bases between them. Germline loops: CDR1 MNHNY, CDR2 SVGAGI (reference sequence). The CDR3 protein is CASSDRSYSNQPQHF. The DNA of the CDR3 is TGTGCCAGCAGCGACAGGTCCTATAGCAATCAGCCCCAGCATTTT.

Turning to this clone: Within the sample, other DNA sequences also encode this same CDR3. V gene TRBV20-1 combines with J gene TRBJ1-2; D gene uncertain. V was clipped by 3 bases and J by 4 bases, with 6 bases between them. The CDR3 is 11 residues long. Germline V lookup: CDR1 DFQATT, CDR2 SNEGSKA (reference sequence). CDR3 coding DNA: TGCAGTGCTAGGACGGGCTATGGCTACACCTTC. The encoded protein is CSARTGYGYTF.

This clone has only one observation. This chain joins TRBV7-6 and TRBJ2-3; perhaps D is TRBD1 or TRBD2 (5 bases each). Germline CDR1 reads SGHVS; CDR2 reads FNYEAQ. This CDR3 is built from 15 residues. Trimming left V 2 bases short and J 5 bases short, with 14 bases between. The CDR3 DNA is TGTGCCAGCAGCTTATATTCCCCGGGGCGAGATACGCAGTATTTT. Amino acids: CASSLYSPGRDTQYF. The whole variable domain, remainder taken from reference TRBV7-6 and TRBJ2-3, is GAGVSQSPRYKVTKRGQDVALRCDPISGHVSLYWYRQALGQGPEFLTYFNYEAQQDKSGLPNDRFSAERPEGSISTLTIQRTEQRDSAMYRCASSLYSPGRDTQYFGPGTRLTVL.

The chain uses TRBV28 and TRBJ1-2; tentatively, D is TRBD1 (5 bases). The CDR3 runs 14 residues. Germline V gene lookup returns CDR1 MDHEN and CDR2 SYDVKM. Between the trimmed V and J ends, which lost 6 bases and 11 bases, there was a span of 22 bases. The DNA of the CDR3 is TGTGCCAGCAGCCTCGGGACTGGCGAGGGTGGGTACACCTTC. Protein product: CASSLGTGEGGYTF.